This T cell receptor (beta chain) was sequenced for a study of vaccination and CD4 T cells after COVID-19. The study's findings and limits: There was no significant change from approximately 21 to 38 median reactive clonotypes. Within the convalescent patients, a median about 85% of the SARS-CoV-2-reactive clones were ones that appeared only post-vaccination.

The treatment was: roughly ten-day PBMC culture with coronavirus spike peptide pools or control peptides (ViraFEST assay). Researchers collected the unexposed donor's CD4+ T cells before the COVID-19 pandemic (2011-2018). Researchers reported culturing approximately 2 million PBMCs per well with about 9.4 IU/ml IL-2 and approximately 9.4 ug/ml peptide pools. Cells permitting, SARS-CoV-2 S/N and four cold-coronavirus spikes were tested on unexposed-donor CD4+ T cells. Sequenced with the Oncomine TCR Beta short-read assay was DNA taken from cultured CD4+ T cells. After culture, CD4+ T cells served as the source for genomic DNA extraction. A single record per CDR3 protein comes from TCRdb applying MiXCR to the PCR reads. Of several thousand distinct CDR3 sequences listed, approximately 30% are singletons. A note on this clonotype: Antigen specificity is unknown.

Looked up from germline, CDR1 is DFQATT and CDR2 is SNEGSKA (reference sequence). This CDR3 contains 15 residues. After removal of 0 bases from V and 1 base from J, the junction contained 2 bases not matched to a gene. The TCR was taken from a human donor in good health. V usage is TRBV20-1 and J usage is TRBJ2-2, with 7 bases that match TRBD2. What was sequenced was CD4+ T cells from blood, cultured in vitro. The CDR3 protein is CSARDPSGNTGELFF. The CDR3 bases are TGCAGTGCTAGAGATCCTAGCGGGAACACCGGGGAGCTGTTTTTT.